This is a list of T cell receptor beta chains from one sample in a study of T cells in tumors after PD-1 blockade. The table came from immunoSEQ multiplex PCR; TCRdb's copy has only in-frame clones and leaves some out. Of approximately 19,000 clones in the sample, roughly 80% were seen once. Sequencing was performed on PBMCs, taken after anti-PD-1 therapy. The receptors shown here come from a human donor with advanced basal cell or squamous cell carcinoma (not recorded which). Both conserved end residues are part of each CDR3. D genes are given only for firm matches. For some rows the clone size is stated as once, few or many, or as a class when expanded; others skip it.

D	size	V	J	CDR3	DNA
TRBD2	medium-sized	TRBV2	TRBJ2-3	CASKIREGADTQYF	TGTGCCAGCAAGATCCGGGAGGGCGCAGATACGCAGTATTTT
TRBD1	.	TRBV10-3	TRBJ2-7	CAISAGQGGDEQYF	TGTGCCATCAGTGCTGGACAGGGGGGCGACGAGCAGTACTTC
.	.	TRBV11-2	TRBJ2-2	CASRSWGPGHTNTGELFF	TGTGCCAGCAGATCCTGGGGCCCGGGACACACGAACACCGGGGAGCTGTTTTTT
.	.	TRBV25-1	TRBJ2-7	CASSAGRTYEQYF	TGTGCCAGCAGTGCGGGACGAACCTACGAGCAGTACTTC
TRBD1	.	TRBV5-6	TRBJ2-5	CASSLTGGGETQYF	TGTGCCAGCAGCTTGACAGGGGGCGGGGAGACCCAGTACTTC
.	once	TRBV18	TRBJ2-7	CASSPGDLYSYEQYF	TGTGCCAGCTCACCGGGGGATCTCTACTCCTACGAGCAGTACTTC
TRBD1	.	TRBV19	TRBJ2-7	CASSPPTTGGIHEQYF	TGTGCCAGTAGTCCCCCCACGACAGGGGGCATTCACGAGCAGTACTTC
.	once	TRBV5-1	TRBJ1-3	CASSLSGRESGNTIYF	TGCGCCAGCAGCTTGAGTGGCAGAGAAAGTGGAAACACCATATATTTT
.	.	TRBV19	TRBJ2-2	CASSIHGGTGELFF	TGTGCCAGTAGTATCCATGGGGGAACCGGGGAGCTGTTTTTT
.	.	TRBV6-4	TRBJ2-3	CASGARPTDTQYF	TGTGCCAGCGGGGCGAGACCCACAGATACGCAGTATTTT
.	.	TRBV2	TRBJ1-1	CASIKGFLNTEAFF	TGTGCCAGCATAAAGGGGTTCCTGAACACTGAAGCTTTCTTT
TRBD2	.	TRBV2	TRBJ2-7	CASIGLAGDYEQYF	TGTGCCAGCATAGGACTAGCGGGAGACTACGAGCAGTACTTC
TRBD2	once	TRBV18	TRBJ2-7	CASSEAGEQYF	TGTGCCAGCTCAGAAGCGGGAGAGCAGTACTTC
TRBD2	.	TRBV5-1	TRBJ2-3	CASSSKRGGYTDTQYF	TGCGCCAGCAGCTCAAAGCGGGGCGGTTATACAGATACGCAGTATTTT
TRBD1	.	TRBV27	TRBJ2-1	CASSLGTGGNNEQFF	TGTGCCAGCAGTTTAGGTACAGGGGGCAACAATGAGCAGTTCTTC